This T cell receptor (beta chain) was identified in a study of control samples from healthy donors and cancer patients. CDR1 and CDR2 from the germline V gene are SEHNR and FQNEAQ (reference sequence). V lost 2 bases, J lost 6 bases, and 13 bases lay in between. The CDR3 extends over 14 amino acids. Method: immunoSEQ multiplex PCR; TCRdb's copy keeps in-frame clones and lacks some. The sample includes around 120,000 clones, more than 75% of them seen just once. The chain couples TRBV7-9 to TRBJ1-2, with a possible D match to TRBD1 (5 bases). Sequenced: blood. The clonotype originates from a man between 60 and 75 years old in good health. The CDR3 protein is CASSLYRQGDGYTF. The DNA of the CDR3 is TGTGCCAGCAGCTTATACAGGCAAGGGGATGGCTACACCTTC.